The 13 T cell receptor beta chains below all came from one sample that was sequenced in a study of blood T cell repertoires in COVID-19. TCRdb's table, derived via immunoSEQ multiplex PCR, lists solely in-frame clones and lacks some. Of under 350,000 clones in the sample, around 85% were seen once. Material: PBMCs or T cells enriched from blood (not recorded which). These receptors came from a woman aged 40 to 55 with acute COVID-19.

Only a few counts were recorded for this clone. The rearrangement joins TRBV4-3 to TRBJ2-7, with a tentative D call TRBD2 (5 bases). The CDR3 is 15 amino acids. The V end was cut by 0 bases, the J end by 6 bases, with 15 bases between. Germline values: CDR1 LGHNA, CDR2 YSLEER. The CDR3 here is CASSQDVRIGLEQYF. The CDR3 nucleotides read TGCGCCAGCAGCCAAGACGTAAGAATCGGACTCGAGCAGTACTTC.

Note on this clone: This specimen includes other DNA sequences encoding the same CDR3. V is TRBV2 and J is TRBJ2-3; 7 nucleotides match TRBD2. From germline, CDR1 is SNHLY and CDR2 FYNNEI. The CDR3 spans 15 residues. J was trimmed by 1 base and V by 3 bases; bases with no gene match: 4. This CDR3 reads CASSDRGLGTDTQYF. The DNA of the CDR3 is TGTGCCAGCAGTGATCGAGGACTAGGCACAGATACGCAGTATTTT.

This clone was detected only once. The gene calls are TRBV28 and TRBJ2-3; 11 bases line up with TRBD2. CDR3 length: 16 amino acids. Trimming at V came to 7 bases and at J to 0 bases, leaving 6 bases not matched to a gene. The germline gives CDR1 MDHEN, CDR2 SYDVKM. As DNA, the CDR3 is TGTGCCAGCACTAAGGGACTAGCGGTGAGCACAGATACGCAGTATTTT. It translates to CASTKGLAVSTDTQYF.

V is TRBV2 and J is TRBJ2-6; 10 bases map to TRBD1. CDR1 is SNHLY, CDR2 FYNNEI, per germline. This CDR3 spans 17 amino acids. V shed 4 bases, J shed 4 bases, and the junction held 7 bases outside the gene matches. The DNA of the CDR3 is TGTGCCAGCAGTGCTGGGACAGGGGTGATGGGGGCCAACGTCCTGACTTTC. It codes for CASSAGTGVMGANVLTF.

The V gene is TRBV11-2, the J gene TRBJ2-7; 9 nucleotides match TRBD1. CDR3 size: 15 residues. The germline V gene has CDR1 SGHAT and CDR2 FQNNGV. The J segment lost 5 bases and the V segment lost 5 bases, leaving 10 bases of the junction unmatched. CDR3 amino acids: CASSPQGQGGHEQYF. CDR3 in DNA: TGTGCCAGCAGCCCACAGGGACAGGGTGGGCACGAGCAGTACTTC. Drawing the rest from reference TRBV11-2 and TRBJ2-7, the complete variable domain is EAGVAQSPRYKIIEKRQSVAFWCNPISGHATLYWYQQILGQGPKLLIQFQNNGVVDDSQLPKDRFSAERLKGVDSTLKIQPAKLEDSAVYLCASSPQGQGGHEQYFGPGTRLTVT.

The V call is TRBV4-1, the J call TRBJ1-1; possible D gene TRBD1, 6 bases. Trimming pared 1 base from V and 2 bases from J, leaving 8 bases between. This CDR3 is built from 14 residues. The germline V gene has CDR1 MGHRA and CDR2 YSYEKL. The CDR3 spells CASSQGGHNTEAFF. Written as DNA, the CDR3 is TGCGCCAGCAGCCAAGGGGGGCATAACACTGAAGCTTTCTTT.

V usage is TRBV19 and J usage is TRBJ1-5; TRBD1 aligns across 8 bases. The CDR3 runs 17 residues. Looked up from germline, CDR1 is LNHDA and CDR2 is SQIVND (reference sequence). Germline trimming cut 6 bases from V and 2 bases from J; bases unmatched to any gene: 12. CDR3: CASRPDRGRGGNQPQHF. The CDR3 coding sequence is TGTGCCAGTAGGCCCGACAGGGGTCGAGGAGGCAATCAGCCCCAGCATTTT.

The V and J genes are TRBV19 and TRBJ2-2, with a weak D call TRBD2 (6 bases). The CDR3 runs 18 residues. Deletions cut 6 bases from V and 3 bases from J, with 23 bases between. From germline, CDR1 is LNHDA and CDR2 SQIVND (reference sequence). This CDR3 reads CASSPGPPRRGYTGELFF. CDR3 nucleotide sequence: TGTGCCAGTAGCCCAGGCCCTCCCCGGCGGGGCTACACCGGGGAGCTGTTTTTT.

This clone showed up just a few times. Other DNA sequences of this sample code for an identical CDR3. The chain joins TRBV28 to TRBJ1-2, with TRBD1 matching 9 bases. After removal of 5 bases from V and 2 bases from J, the junction contained 3 bases not matched to a gene. This CDR3 is 14 amino acids long. Germline assignment: CDR1 MDHEN and CDR2 SYDVKM. The CDR3 is CASSSGTGNYGYTF. DNA for the CDR3: TGTGCCAGCAGTAGCGGGACAGGGAACTATGGCTACACCTTC.

The chain couples TRBV7-7 to TRBJ2-1; 8 positions agree with TRBD2. Trimming at V came to 5 bases and at J to 5 bases, leaving 14 bases not matched to a gene. CDR3 length equals 17 residues. The V gene's germline CDR1 is SSHAT and CDR2 FNYEAQ (reference sequence). This CDR3 reads CASSMNPRGGPDNEQFF. The CDR3 DNA reads TGTGCCAGCAGCATGAACCCTCGGGGGGGGCCAGACAATGAGCAGTTCTTC.

The J gene is TRBJ1-6, the V gene TRBV11-3; 7 nucleotides line up with TRBD1. V lost 5 bases and J lost 9; bases outside the gene matches: 4. Germline V gene data show CDR1 as SGHNT and CDR2 as YENEEA. The CDR3 spans 13 residues. CDR3 sequence: CASSLDRSSPLHF. In nucleotides, the CDR3 is TGTGCCAGCAGCCTGGACAGGTCTTCACCCCTCCACTTT.

The rearrangement uses TRBV5-6 and TRBJ2-2, with 7 bases that match TRBD1. Germline trimming cut 4 bases from V and 0 bases from J; bases unmatched to any gene: 3. The CDR3 runs to 15 residues. Germline CDR1 reads SGHDT; CDR2 reads YYEEEE. CDR3 nucleotides: TGTGCCAGCAGCCGACAGGGACCGAACACCGGGGAGCTGTTTTTT. This encodes CASSRQGPNTGELFF.

The genes are TRBV27 and TRBJ2-3, with 8 bases identical to TRBD2. J lost 0 bases, V lost 2 bases, and 4 bases had no gene match. The V gene's germline CDR1 is MNHEY and CDR2 SMNVEV (reference sequence). The CDR3 totals 16 residues. The CDR3 nucleotides are TGTGCCAGCAGTTTAACTAGCGGATATAGCACAGATACGCAGTATTTT. Protein: CASSLTSGYSTDTQYF.